This T cell receptor (beta chain) derives from a study of T cells in Graves' hyperthyroidism and ophthalmopathy. Regions amplified from RNA transcripts were the TCR beta CDR3 regions. First-round RT-PCR targeting the TCR CDR3 was performed with the HTBI primer set. TCRdb re-called the multiplex PCR reads with MiXCR, one entry per CDR3 protein. The sample records 250,000 to 350,000 distinct CDR3 sequences, roughly 20% being singletons. V lost 6 bases, J lost 4 bases, and 8 bases stayed unmatched. The V gene's germline CDR1 is MDHEN and CDR2 SYDVKM. The CDR3 is 15 amino acids. This clonotype was observed many times.

This rearrangement joins TRBV28 to TRBJ2-2, with 7 nucleotides matching TRBD2. Sequencing used blood. The sequence was obtained from a man aged 30-40 years with Graves' ophthalmopathy. The CDR3: CASSRRGLSTGELFF. The CDR3 DNA is TGTGCCAGCAGCCGTCGGGGACTAAGCACCGGGGAGCTGTTTTTT.